Listed below are T cell receptor beta chains from one sample, sequenced in a study of cytomegalovirus exposure and HLA in healthy donors. Produced via immunoSEQ multiplex PCR; TCRdb's table is partial and in-frame only. The repertoire holds approximately 220,000 clones, with approximately 79% as singletons. Sequenced sample: PBMCs. Source of these receptors: a male donor in good health and CMV-seronegative. CDR3s include the opening cysteine and the closing phenylalanine or tryptophan. Each record gives: clone size, V gene, D gene, J gene, CDR3 protein, CDR3 DNA. The D gene is left open where the match is weak. A clone size is listed for some rows: how often the clone was seen (once, few, many), or a class if it is expanded.

clone size: once
V gene: TRBV4-2
D gene: TRBD1
J gene: TRBJ1-5
CDR3 protein: CASSPPTGMDQPQHF
CDR3 DNA: TGTGCCAGCAGCCCCCCGACAGGGATGGATCAGCCCCAGCATTTT

clone size: few
V gene: TRBV2
D gene: .
J gene: TRBJ2-1
CDR3 protein: CASSVDLYNEQFF
CDR3 DNA: TGTGCCAGCAGCGTGGACTTGTACAATGAGCAGTTCTTC

clone size: .
V gene: TRBV7-2
D gene: TRBD1
J gene: TRBJ1-2
CDR3 protein: CASSLQTDRGIYGYTF
CDR3 DNA: TGTGCCAGCAGCTTACAGACGGACAGGGGAATATATGGCTACACCTTC

clone size: .
V gene: TRBV2
D gene: .
J gene: TRBJ2-7
CDR3 protein: CASSGSDSSYEQYF
CDR3 DNA: TGTGCCAGCAGTGGGTCAGACAGCTCCTACGAGCAGTACTTC

clone size: .
V gene: TRBV9
D gene: TRBD2
J gene: TRBJ2-7
CDR3 protein: CASSLEGAGAYEQCF
CDR3 DNA: TGTGCCAGCAGCCTAGAGGGAGCGGGAGCCTACGAGCAGTGCTTC

clone size: .
V gene: TRBV16
D gene: TRBD1
J gene: TRBJ2-5
CDR3 protein: CASSQPGTGEETQYF
CDR3 DNA: TGTGCCAGCAGCCAACCCGGGACAGGAGAAGAGACCCAGTACTTC

clone size: .
V gene: TRBV30
D gene: TRBD1
J gene: TRBJ1-1
CDR3 protein: CAWDRGRDTEAFF
CDR3 DNA: TGTGCCTGGGACAGGGGCCGAGACACTGAAGCTTTCTTT

clone size: once
V gene: TRBV5-1
D gene: .
J gene: TRBJ2-5
CDR3 protein: CASSFGQLAQETQYF
CDR3 DNA: TGCGCCAGCAGCTTTGGACAGTTGGCACAAGAGACCCAGTACTTC

clone size: few
V gene: TRBV5-1
D gene: TRBD2
J gene: TRBJ2-1
CDR3 protein: CASSPGTSRNEQFF
CDR3 DNA: TGCGCCAGCAGCCCCGGGACTAGTAGGAATGAGCAGTTCTTC

clone size: .
V gene: TRBV7-2
D gene: .
J gene: TRBJ1-5
CDR3 protein: CASSLDYNQPQHF
CDR3 DNA: TGTGCCAGCAGCTTAGATTACAATCAGCCCCAGCATTTT

clone size: .
V gene: TRBV7-3
D gene: TRBD1
J gene: TRBJ1-6
CDR3 protein: CASSLSATGLAPLHF
CDR3 DNA: TGTGCCAGCAGCTTAAGTGCGACAGGGTTAGCACCCCTCCACTTT

clone size: few
V gene: TRBV5-1
D gene: .
J gene: TRBJ1-1
CDR3 protein: CASSLAGNTEAFF
CDR3 DNA: TGCGCCAGCAGCTTGGCCGGGAACACTGAAGCTTTCTTT

clone size: .
V gene: TRBV16
D gene: TRBD1
J gene: TRBJ1-1
CDR3 protein: CASSRLRTGSRTEAFF
CDR3 DNA: TGTGCCAGCAGTCGACTGAGGACAGGGAGCCGGACTGAAGCTTTCTTT

clone size: .
V gene: TRBV29-1
D gene: TRBD1
J gene: TRBJ1-2
CDR3 protein: CSVEEEGRQGDYGYTF
CDR3 DNA: TGCAGCGTTGAAGAAGAGGGCCGACAGGGAGACTATGGCTACACCTTC

clone size: .
V gene: TRBV4-3
D gene: TRBD1
J gene: TRBJ1-2
CDR3 protein: CASSLLTGDRGRGNYGYTF
CDR3 DNA: TGCGCCAGCAGCCTCCTAACGGGGGACAGGGGGCGCGGTAACTATGGCTACACCTTC

clone size: .
V gene: TRBV19
D gene: TRBD2
J gene: TRBJ2-7
CDR3 protein: CASSSEREADYEQYF
CDR3 DNA: TGTGCCAGTAGCTCTGAGCGGGAGGCGGATTACGAGCAGTACTTC

clone size: .
V gene: TRBV4-3
D gene: .
J gene: TRBJ2-1
CDR3 protein: CASSQEISGNEQFF
CDR3 DNA: TGCGCCAGCAGCCAAGAGATCTCCGGTAATGAGCAGTTCTTC

clone size: .
V gene: TRBV2
D gene: TRBD2
J gene: TRBJ2-5
CDR3 protein: CASRGLAGGQETQYF
CDR3 DNA: TGTGCCAGCAGGGGACTAGCGGGGGGTCAAGAGACCCAGTACTTC

clone size: .
V gene: TRBV7-6
D gene: .
J gene: TRBJ1-5
CDR3 protein: CASSLGPGQPQHF
CDR3 DNA: TGTGCCAGCAGCTTAGGACCGGGTCAGCCCCAGCATTTT

clone size: .
V gene: TRBV9
D gene: .
J gene: TRBJ1-2
CDR3 protein: CASSASGGGQDYGYTF
CDR3 DNA: TGTGCCAGCAGCGCGTCCGGGGGGGGGCAAGACTATGGCTACACCTTC

clone size: .
V gene: TRBV2
D gene: .
J gene: TRBJ1-6
CDR3 protein: CASSESLPRFSYNSPLHF
CDR3 DNA: TGTGCCAGCAGTGAAAGCCTGCCTCGTTTCTCCTATAATTCACCCCTCCACTTT

clone size: once
V gene: TRBV11-2
D gene: .
J gene: TRBJ2-5
CDR3 protein: CASSLQPPGNQDTQYF
CDR3 DNA: TGTGCCAGCAGCCTCCAACCACCGGGGAACCAAGACACCCAGTACTTC

clone size: .
V gene: TRBV9
D gene: TRBD1
J gene: TRBJ1-4
CDR3 protein: CASSPAVGTVNEKLFF
CDR3 DNA: TGTGCCAGCAGCCCCGCGGTTGGGACAGTGAATGAAAAACTGTTTTTT

clone size: .
V gene: TRBV10-3
D gene: TRBD2
J gene: TRBJ2-5
CDR3 protein: CAITAGGGETQYF
CDR3 DNA: TGTGCCATCACAGCGGGGGGCGGGGAGACCCAGTACTTC

clone size: .
V gene: TRBV19
D gene: TRBD2
J gene: TRBJ2-7
CDR3 protein: CASSSFVERESPYEQYF
CDR3 DNA: TGTGCCAGTAGTTCCTTTGTGGAGCGGGAGAGTCCTTACGAGCAGTACTTC

clone size: .
V gene: TRBV4-3
D gene: TRBD1
J gene: TRBJ1-1
CDR3 protein: CASSQDPGQGIWDTEAFF
CDR3 DNA: TGCGCCAGCAGCCAAGACCCCGGACAGGGAATATGGGACACTGAAGCTTTCTTT

clone size: .
V gene: TRBV29-1
D gene: TRBD1
J gene: TRBJ1-2
CDR3 protein: CSVEIGQGWGYTF
CDR3 DNA: TGCAGCGTTGAAATCGGACAGGGTTGGGGCTACACCTTC

clone size: once
V gene: TRBV4-2
D gene: .
J gene: TRBJ2-2
CDR3 protein: CASSLESGNTGELFF
CDR3 DNA: TGTGCCAGCAGCCTTGAGAGCGGGAACACCGGGGAGCTGTTTTTT

clone size: .
V gene: TRBV7-3
D gene: .
J gene: TRBJ2-7
CDR3 protein: CASSLYQGYEQYF
CDR3 DNA: TGTGCCAGCAGCTTGTATCAGGGCTACGAGCAGTACTTC

clone size: .
V gene: TRBV9
D gene: .
J gene: TRBJ1-2
CDR3 protein: CASSGRGMFF
CDR3 DNA: TGTGCCAGCAGCGGCCGCGGGATGTTCTTC

clone size: few
V gene: TRBV2
D gene: TRBD1
J gene: TRBJ1-2
CDR3 protein: CATFDREGGYTF
CDR3 DNA: TGTGCCACCTTCGACAGGGAAGGTGGCTACACCTTC

clone size: .
V gene: TRBV27
D gene: .
J gene: TRBJ1-4
CDR3 protein: CASSFGTDNEKLFF
CDR3 DNA: TGTGCCAGCAGTTTCGGGACTGATAATGAAAAACTGTTTTTT

clone size: .
V gene: TRBV9
D gene: TRBD2
J gene: TRBJ2-1
CDR3 protein: CASSATGTSTSEQFF
CDR3 DNA: TGTGCCAGCAGCGCTACCGGGACTAGCACTTCTGAGCAGTTCTTC